The present T cell receptor (beta chain) was sequenced within a study of CD8 T cells in Susac syndrome. Turning to the study itself: When blood was drawn, the patients with Susac syndrome were therapy-naive, on corticosteroids, or on intravenous immunoglobulin alone.

Trimming took off 4 bases at V and 1 base at J, with 10 bases between the two ends. The CDR3 covers 13 residues. The germline V gene encodes CDR1 DFQATT and CDR2 SNEGSKA (reference sequence). On this clonotype itself: Antigen: not known.

Negative isolation yielded CD8+ and CD4+ T cells; FACS enriched TEMRA cells. RNA, at about 0.5 to 1 ug, was reverse transcribed with random hexamers. One entry per CDR3 protein, called by TCRdb with MiXCR from the immunoSEQ multiplex PCR reads. This sample has some 210,000 distinct CDR3 sequences, with 94% found just once. Regarding the study as a whole: The authors found no clonal expansion in Susac syndrome CD4+ T cell repertoires.

The gene calls are TRBV20-1 and TRBJ1-1; D gene uncertain. The receptor's source is a human donor with Susac syndrome. Sequenced input: CD4+ T cells from PBMCs. DNA for the CDR3: TGCAGTGCTATGGTCAACCGGAACACTGAAGCTTTCTTT. It translates to CSAMVNRNTEAFF.